This T cell receptor (beta chain) was identified in a study of T-cell memory formation after mild COVID-19. About the research overall: The TCR clusters were mostly specific to one donor.

Study observations and caveats: The authors did not confirm SARS-CoV-2 specificity of second-wave clones peaking day 37.

UMIs and sample barcodes were carried by the TCR alpha and TCR beta cDNA libraries that 5'RACE produced using constant-segment primers. TCRdb called the 5' RACE reads again in MiXCR, with one record for every CDR3 protein. This table holds some 450,000 distinct CDR3 sequences, roughly 18% found once. The length of the CDR3 is 15 residues. Germline V gene data show CDR1 as MDHEN and CDR2 as SYDVKM. Between the trimmed V and J ends, which lost 6 bases and 2 bases, there was a span of 17 bases. Comments on this clonotype: Its target is unknown.

This sequence joins TRBV28 and TRBJ2-7; TRBD1 or TRBD2 may be the D gene (6 bases each). Sequenced sample: PBMCs or a T cell subset sorted from them (not recorded which). The receptor was derived from a man aged 18 to 35 who had mild COVID-19 (a few samples of this study predate the infection). Cell type and time point are not known. For the CDR3, the DNA is TGTGCCAGCAGCCCCGGGGGCCGGATTACCTACGAGCAGTACGTC. As protein: CASSPGGRITYEQYV.